The present TCR beta chain was sequenced within a study of T-cell memory formation after mild COVID-19. Overall study: Clusters were largely donor specific.

TCRdb processed the 5' RACE reads anew with MiXCR; each CDR3 protein has one entry. This table holds fewer than 600,000 distinct CDR3 sequences, about 20% found once. As concerns this clonotype: Its antigen is as yet unknown.

The CDR3 spans 14 residues. V was pared by 4 bases and J by 4 bases, with 10 bases between. Germline V lookup: CDR1 SGHVS, CDR2 FNYEAQ. Study-wide results and caveats: Later expanders leaned CD4+, whereas day 15 to 85 contracting clones were balanced CD4/CD8. Contracting CD8+ clones were enriched in EMRA, CD4+ mainly in CM and EM.

V and J are TRBV7-6 and TRBJ2-2; maybe TRBD1 (6 bases). This receptor was obtained from an adult woman who had mild COVID-19 (a few samples of this study predate the infection). Cell type and time point are not known. The sequencing input was PBMCs or a T cell subset sorted from them (not recorded which). As DNA, the CDR3 is TGTGCCAGCAGCTCCAGGGGTCTCACCGGGGAGCTGTTTTTT. This sequence encodes CASSSRGLTGELFF.